This paragraph reports one TCR beta chain. This sample was included in a study of blood T cell repertoires in COVID-19. The V gene lost 6 bases and the J gene lost 5 bases, with 16 bases spanning the gap. Germline assignment: CDR1 SGHKS and CDR2 YYEKEE (reference sequence). The CDR3 runs 14 residues. How the authors handled the data: Quantification of nucleated cells was approximated via reference gene primer amplification. The method was immunoSEQ multiplex PCR; TCRdb's version includes in-frame clones alone and lacks a portion of them. V and J calls plus clone size are reproduced from that table; the DNA served to infer D and trimming. Of about 78,000 clones in the sample, approximately 91% were seen once.

V and J are TRBV5-5 and TRBJ2-3; D uncertain. What was sequenced was peripheral blood. This TCR was sampled from a man in his 70s with active or convalescent COVID-19. The chain's CDR3 is CASTPRPVGDTQYF. CDR3 coding DNA: TGTGCCAGCACCCCCAGGCCCGTCGGAGATACGCAGTATTTT.